This T cell receptor beta chain was recorded in a study of patients and donors after allogeneic stem cell transplantation. TCRdb independently ran MiXCR on the RT-PCR reads; one entry per CDR3 protein. The sample has 37,000 or so distinct CDR3 sequences, roughly 30% seen once. J was trimmed by 0 bases and V by 2 bases; bases with no gene match: 5. Looked up from germline, CDR1 is SGHAT and CDR2 is FQNNGV. This CDR3 spans 18 amino acids. Sequencing was carried out using blood, either unsorted or a sorted T cell fraction (not recorded which). The rearrangement joins TRBV11-2 to TRBJ2-2; 11 bases fit TRBD1. This TCR was sampled from a human donor who was either an allogeneic HSCT recipient or a stem cell or donor lymphocyte infusion donor (not recorded which). It is not recorded whose cells these are; they may come from a transplant donor. CDR3 bases: TGTGCCAGCAGCTTAAGGGACAGGGGGTTCTCGAACACCGGGGAGCTGTTTTTT. It encodes CASSLRDRGFSNTGELFF.